Listed here is a single TCR beta chain. The antigen it recognizes is unknown. No base-level quality is on record; no much larger clone is a single base apart. The tumor samples were collected prior to definitive surgery or chemotherapy. Genomic DNA extraction was performed by the MD Anderson Biospecimen Extraction Resource, and TCR sequencing was carried out by the MD Anderson Cancer Genomics Laboratory. The entry originates in a study of high-grade serous ovarian cancer treatment subgroups (dated by TCRdb to the early 2020s). Looking at the study overall: On average, each sample produced approximately 14,000 sequencing reads and 6,000 to 9,500 unique TCR beta rearrangements. TCR beta repertoires were profiled in patients with high-grade serous ovarian cancer who were grouped, under a laparoscopic triage algorithm, by complete gross resection or by neoadjuvant chemotherapy response. The cohort comprised 30 or so patients: some ten with no residual disease after primary surgery (R0), some ten excellent NACT responders, and some ten poor NACT responders. In total there were roughly 82 samples, since every patient provided one primary tumor sample and two metastatic tumor samples.

The study at large found these results: TCR repertoire analyses were focused on CDR3, and CDR1 and CDR2 were not analyzed. TCR clonal relatedness was found to be positively correlated with neoantigen level and, by trend, with copy number variation and mutation load derived from whole-genome sequencing. Repertoire similarity ranging from about 0.095 to 0.85 was observed between tumors from the same patient, whereas almost no similarity was observed between different patients. Bulk tumor TCR sequencing lacked spatial information, limiting insight into HGSC tumor complexity and diversity.

V was cut back by 0 bases and J by 4 bases, leaving a gap of 15 bases between them. The CDR3 runs 15 amino acids, cysteine and phenylalanine included. Only CDR3 DNA remains: 45 bases, in frame from the first base. CDR1 and CDR2 (GTSNPN, SVGIG) derive from the germline V gene (reference sequence). High-throughput TCR profiling via ImmunoSEQ was performed on the roughly 100 tumor samples. The study's own analysis went as follows. Richness (unique productive sequences), clonality, evenness and relatedness were included as repertoire diversity metrics, and similarity between samples was assessed with the Bhattacharyya coefficient. Conclusions stayed consistent in a sensitivity analysis that left out TCRs with fewer than two reads. Drawn from immuneACCESS, this table holds only the in-frame rearrangements with V and J called that TCRdb kept. Clones are partly lost; checked studies trace under half to an unresolved V gene and leave the rest unexplained. V and J calls and clone size are copied from that table; D and trimming were computed from the DNA. Across this sample there are around 15,000 clones, with 73% seen only once. More than 3.5% of the sample belongs to the ten largest clones.

The sequence links TRBV30 to TRBJ1-2; TRBD1 is possibly the D segment (5 matching bases). The sequenced sample consisted of tumor tissue. The receptor comes from a human donor with high-grade serous ovarian cancer. DNA sequence: TGTGCCTGGAGTGTATGGGGCGGTGGCGCCTATGGCTACACCTTC. This sequence encodes CAWSVWGGGAYGYTF.